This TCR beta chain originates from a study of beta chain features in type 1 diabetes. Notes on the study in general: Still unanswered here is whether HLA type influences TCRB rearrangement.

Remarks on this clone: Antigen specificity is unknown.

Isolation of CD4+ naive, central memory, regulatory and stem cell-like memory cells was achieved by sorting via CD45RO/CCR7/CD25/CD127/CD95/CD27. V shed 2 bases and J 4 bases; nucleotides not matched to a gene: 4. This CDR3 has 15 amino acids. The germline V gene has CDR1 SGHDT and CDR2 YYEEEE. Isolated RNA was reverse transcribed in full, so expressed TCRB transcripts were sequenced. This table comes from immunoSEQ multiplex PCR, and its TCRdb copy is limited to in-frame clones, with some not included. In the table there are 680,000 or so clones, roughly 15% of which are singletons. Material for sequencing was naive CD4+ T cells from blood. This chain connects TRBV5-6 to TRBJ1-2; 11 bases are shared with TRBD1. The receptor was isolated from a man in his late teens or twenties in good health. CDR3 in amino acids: CASSFGTGGPYGYTF. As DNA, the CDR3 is TGTGCCAGCAGCTTTGGGACAGGGGGACCCTATGGCTACACCTTC. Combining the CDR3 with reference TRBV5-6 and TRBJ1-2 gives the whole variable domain DAGVTQSPTHLIKTRGQQVTLRCSPKSGHDTVSWYQQALGQGPQFIFQYYEEEERQRGNFPDRFSGHQFPNYSSELNVNALLLGDSALYLCASSFGTGGPYGYTFGSGTRLTVV.